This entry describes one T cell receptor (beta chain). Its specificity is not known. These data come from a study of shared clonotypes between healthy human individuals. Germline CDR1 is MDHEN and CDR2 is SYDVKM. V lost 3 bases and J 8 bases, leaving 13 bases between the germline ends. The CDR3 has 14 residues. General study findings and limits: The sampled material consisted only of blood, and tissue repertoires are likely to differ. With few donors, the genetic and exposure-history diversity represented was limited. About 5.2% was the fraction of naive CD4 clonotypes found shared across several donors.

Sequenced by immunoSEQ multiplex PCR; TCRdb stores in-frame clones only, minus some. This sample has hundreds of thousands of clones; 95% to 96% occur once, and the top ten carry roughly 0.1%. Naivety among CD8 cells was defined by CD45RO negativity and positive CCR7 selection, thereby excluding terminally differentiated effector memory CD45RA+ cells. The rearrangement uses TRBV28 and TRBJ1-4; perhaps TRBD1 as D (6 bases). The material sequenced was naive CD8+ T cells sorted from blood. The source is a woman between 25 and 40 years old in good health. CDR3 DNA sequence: TGTGCCAGCAGTTTTGTCAGGGGTGGAGAAAAACTGTTTTTT. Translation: CASSFVRGGEKLFF.